This T cell receptor (beta chain) was recovered during a study of CD8 T cells in acute hepatitis C reinfection. The CDR3 runs to 14 residues. Study findings and constraints: No group differed significantly in the high NS3-1073 repertoire diversity.

Generated by immunoSEQ multiplex PCR, the TCRdb table keeps only in-frame clones and is missing some. This table has more than 35,000 clones, about 83% appearing once. Regarding this clone: Antigen: not known.

The time point was: naive CD8 control sorted from an acute-time-point sample. A positive HCV RNA or antibody test following a negative test within 24 weeks defined acute primary infection. Dead cells were excluded, and live cells stained for CD3, CD8 and CD45RO. The sample was naive CD8+ T cells from PBMCs. The chain recombines TRBV12-2 with TRBJ1-3; the D call in the table, TRBD1, was not verified against the DNA. TRBV12-2 corresponds to a pseudogene. The TCR was taken from a man younger than 40 with chronic hepatitis C. In DNA form, the CDR3 reads TGTGCAAGTCGCTTACCGCAGGGAGGAAACACCATATATTTT. This encodes CASRLPQGGNTIYF.